The 19 T cell receptor beta chains listed next were all sequenced from one sample in a study of CXCR3-negative and CXCR3-positive naive CD8 T cells. Study-wide points: Naive CXCR3-positive cells had TRB CDR3s more hydrophobic than those of CXCR3-negative naive cells.

5' RACE with UMI labels generated the TRB cDNA libraries. TCRdb reprocessed the 5' RACE reads; each CDR3 protein has one entry and no DNA is given. The sample has tens of thousands of distinct CDR3 sequences, and its top ten clones hold 0.53%. Their target antigens are unknown. Sample: naive CXCR3+ CD8+ T cells from blood. Subset in this sample: CD45RO-CCR7+CD27+CD95- naive CD8+ T cells expressing CXCR3 (TNR3+). These receptors came from a human donor in good health. Some clones in this sample may be carry-over from other donors' samples.

This chain links TRBV7-2 with TRBJ2-1. The CDR3 loop spans 16 amino acids. Germline V gives CDR1 SGHTA, CDR2 FQGNSA. This chain's CDR3 is CASSLEAYTSYNEQFF.

The genes are TRBV3-1 and TRBJ2-5; TCRdb proposes TRBD2, but this gene call is untestable without DNA. Germline values: CDR1 LGHDT, CDR2 YNNKEL (reference sequence). The CDR3 has 16 residues. The CDR3 loop reads CASRPFPAGDTETQYF.

This chain connects TRBV7-9 to TRBJ2-1; the D call from TCRdb, TRBD2, cannot be confirmed without DNA. Looked up from germline, CDR1 is SEHNR and CDR2 is FQNEAQ (reference sequence). The length of the CDR3 is 15 residues. The chain's CDR3 is CASSPLAGPYNEQFF.

This chain links TRBV6-2 or TRBV6-3 with TRBJ1-1. Germline V CDR1 and CDR2: MNHEY, SVGEGT. CDR3 length: 12 residues. CDR3 sequence reads: CASSYLFTEAFF.

The chain uses TRBV6-5 and TRBJ1-1. This CDR3 comprises 11 residues. Germline loops: CDR1 MNHEY, CDR2 SVGAGI. CDR3 in amino acids: CASRLSTEAFF.

The chain couples TRBV28 to TRBJ2-3; as DNA is missing, the TRBD2 call by TCRdb cannot be tested. The CDR3 sequence is 19 residues long. In germline, CDR1 is MDHEN, CDR2 SYDVKM. The CDR3 sequence: CASSFGTYAAGVRTDTQYF.

CDR3 in amino acids: CASSKIGGNSPLHF. The chain combines TRBV21-1 with TRBJ1-6. TRBV21-1 is marked as a pseudogene. This CDR3 region has 14 residues.

The chain carries TRBV28 and TRBJ2-4; the TCRdb call, TRBD2, lacks DNA for checking. The CDR3 spans 14 residues. Germline loops: CDR1 MDHEN, CDR2 SYDVKM. The CDR3 reads CASSVTGTSLIQYF.

The chain combines TRBV7-6 with TRBJ2-3. Germline CDR1 is SGHVS and CDR2 is FNYEAQ. This CDR3 is 13 amino acids long. The CDR3 reads CASRETGTDTQYF. Drawing the rest from reference TRBV7-6 and TRBJ2-3, the complete variable domain is GAGVSQSPRYKVTKRGQDVALRCDPISGHVSLYWYRQALGQGPEFLTYFNYEAQQDKSGLPNDRFSAERPEGSISTLTIQRTEQRDSAMYRCASRETGTDTQYFGPGTRLTVL.

This rearrangement joins TRBV4-1 to TRBJ2-5; lacking DNA, the TRBD1 call made by TCRdb goes unchecked. The CDR3 is made up of 13 amino acids. Germline values: CDR1 MGHRA, CDR2 YSYEKL. CDR3: CASSLGGQETQYF.

The V and J genes are TRBV15 and TRBJ1-4; there is no DNA to check the TCRdb D call of TRBD1. The CDR3 runs to 13 residues. Germline CDR1 reads LNHNV; CDR2 reads YYDKDF (reference sequence). The CDR3 region is CATRPTGDDKLFF.

The V and J genes are TRBV28 and TRBJ2-5; without DNA, the TCRdb call of TRBD1 cannot be checked. Germline V gives CDR1 MDHEN, CDR2 SYDVKM. The CDR3 extends over 14 amino acids. CDR3 region: CASSDRDNQETQYF.

This chain uses TRBV4-3 with TRBJ2-1; TCRdb picks TRBD2, but there is no DNA to check that call. The CDR3 loop spans 15 amino acids. CDR1 is LGHNA and CDR2 is YSLEER in the germline V gene. Here the CDR3 reads CASSPLAGANNEQFF.

The chain joins TRBV29-1 to TRBJ2-5; TCRdb's D call, TRBD1, is unchecked because there is no DNA. CDR3 size: 17 residues. Per the germline V gene, CDR1 is SQVTM and CDR2 is ANQGSEA. The CDR3 reads CSVEDWDREGSRETQYF.

The chain employs TRBV15 and TRBJ2-2. Germline V lookup: CDR1 LNHNV, CDR2 YYDKDF (reference sequence). This CDR3 has 12 residues. CDR3 region: CATSRNTGELFF.

The genes are TRBV28 and TRBJ2-6; lacking DNA, the TRBD1 call made by TCRdb goes unchecked. Germline CDR1 MDHEN, CDR2 SYDVKM. CDR3 length equals 16 residues. CDR3 loop: CASSPGTPSGANVLTF.

The CDR3 protein is CASSWALLGGTEAFF. This chain connects TRBV12-3 or TRBV12-4 to TRBJ1-1. CDR3 length: 15 amino acids.

This chain connects TRBV7-9 to TRBJ2-1; TCRdb selects TRBD2, and the lack of DNA leaves this call unchecked. Germline V gene lookup returns CDR1 SEHNR and CDR2 FQNEAQ (reference sequence). This CDR3 region has 11 residues. CDR3: CASQSAPEQFF.

The chain employs TRBV18 and TRBJ2-5; TCRdb selects TRBD1, and the lack of DNA leaves this call unchecked. The CDR3 is 14 residues long. Germline-derived CDR1 and CDR2 are KGHSH and LQKENI. CDR3 amino acids: CASTPLTEEETQYF.